Listed below are T cell receptor beta chains from one sample, sequenced in a study of control samples from healthy donors and cancer patients. Sequencing used immunoSEQ multiplex PCR; TCRdb keeps in-frame clones, though not all of them. The repertoire holds 140,000 or so clones, about nine tenths seen once, with just under 5% in the top ten. The sample taken for sequencing was blood. The receptors shown here come from a man aged 25-40 years in good health. The CDR3 runs from the conserved cysteine through the conserved F or W. D genes are given only for firm matches. Rows give clone size only sometimes, using once, few, many, or a class for an expanded clone.

>once|TRBV21-1|TRBJ1-5|.
TGTGCCAGCAGCAAAGGTGTTGGGGACAGCCCCAATCAGCCCCAGCATTTT
CASSKGVGDSPNQPQHF
>.|TRBV14|TRBJ1-4|TRBD1
TGTGCCAGCAGCCCGGGGACAGCTGCAACTAATGAAAAACTGTTTTTT
CASSPGTAATNEKLFF
>few|TRBV4-3|TRBJ2-4|.
TGCGCCAGCAGCCAAGAAACAGGGAACATTCAGTACTTC
CASSQETGNIQYF
>.|TRBV5-4|TRBJ1-3|.
TGTGCCAGCAGCTTGAAGGGTAACGCTGGAAACACCATATATTTT
CASSLKGNAGNTIYF
>.|TRBV19|TRBJ2-3|.
TGTGCCAGTACACAGGGAGACCCAGATACGCAGTATTTT
CASTQGDPDTQYF
>.|TRBV7-8|TRBJ2-7|.
TGTGCCAGCAGCTTCGCGGGTTTCTCCTACGAGCAGTACTTC
CASSFAGFSYEQYF
>.|TRBV11-3|TRBJ2-7|.
TGTGCCAGCAGCCAAGCCGATGAGGTGCAGTACTTC
CASSQADEVQYF
>few|TRBV7-3|TRBJ2-3|TRBD2
TGTGCCAGCAGCTTAGAGGGTGGCGGGGGAGGCACAGATACGCAGTATTTT
CASSLEGGGGGTDTQYF
>.|TRBV7-6|TRBJ2-5|.
TGTGCCAGCAGCCCCAGTATACAGGGAGGAGAGACCCAGTACTTC
CASSPSIQGGETQYF
>.|TRBV5-8|TRBJ2-7|.
TGTGCCAGCCTCCCGCCCATCTCCTACGAGCAGTACTTC
CASLPPISYEQYF
>.|TRBV6-5|TRBJ2-2|.
TGTGCCAGCAGGCCCTATACCGGGGAGCTGTTTTTT
CASRPYTGELFF
>.|TRBV18|TRBJ1-2|TRBD1
TGTGCCAGCTCACCCGGACAGGGACTAAACTATGGCTACACCTTC
CASSPGQGLNYGYTF
>once|TRBV6-5|TRBJ2-5|.
TGTGCCAGCAGTCCTCGTGAGCTAACCAGTGGGACCCAGTACTTC
CASSPRELTSGTQYF
>.|TRBV11-2|TRBJ2-5|.
TGTGCCAGCAGCTTAGTGAGGGAGACCCAGTACTTC
CASSLVRETQYF
>.|TRBV5-4|TRBJ2-3|TRBD2
TGTGCCATGGCGGGGGGGGTCGGTGGCACAGATACGCAGTATTTT
CAMAGGVGGTDTQYF
>.|TRBV4-1|TRBJ2-7|.
TGCGCCAGCAGCCAAGTTACGGGGGGCCAATACGAGCAGTACTTC
CASSQVTGGQYEQYF
>.|TRBV10-3|TRBJ1-1|.
TGTGCCATCAGTGAGTCCGCGTTTGAAGCTTTCTTT
CAISESAFEAFF
>.|TRBV19|TRBJ1-4|.
TGTGCCAGTAGTATTCAGGTTCGAAACGGTTTTCTGTTTTTT
CASSIQVRNGFLFF
>once|TRBV5-4|TRBJ2-1|.
TGTGCCAGCAGCAAGGGGGGACAGAGAGTTCAAAATGAGCAGTTCTTC
CASSKGGQRVQNEQFF
>.|TRBV4-3|TRBJ2-7|.
TGCGCCAGCAGCCCAGGGGGGCCCTACGAGCAGTACTTC
CASSPGGPYEQYF
>.|TRBV19|TRBJ1-1|TRBD1
TGTGCCAGTAACGACAGGGGTGGTACTGAAGCTTTCTTT
CASNDRGGTEAFF
>.|TRBV7-2|TRBJ2-7|.
TGTGCCAGCAGCCTCAATCCAGCGTCGGCCTACGAGCAGTACTTC
CASSLNPASAYEQYF
>.|TRBV7-8|TRBJ1-5|TRBD1
TGTGCCAGCAGCCGGGACAGGGCTCGTCAGCCCCAGCATTTT
CASSRDRARQPQHF
>once|TRBV12-5|TRBJ2-5|.
TGTGCTAGTGGTTTGGGAGTCCAGTGGAGGCAAGAGACCCAGTACTTC
CASGLGVQWRQETQYF
>once|TRBV12-5|TRBJ1-1|.
TGTGCTAGTGGCCCTCAAAGAGGGAACACTGAAGCTTTCTTT
CASGPQRGNTEAFF